This T cell receptor (beta chain) was obtained from a study of T cell responses to AZD1222 COVID-19 vaccine. Study results and caveats: AZD1222 recipients seropositive at baseline numbered only six or seven. Rises in breadth and depth of Spike-specific TCRs came after two AZD1222 doses. Regions 160-218 and 743-854 dominated among vaccine-associated CD4 TCRs spanning spike. There were mostly white British donors and more females than males, and clonal diversity was possibly underestimated.

The CDR3 extends over 15 amino acids. V shed 7 bases, J shed 6 bases, and the junction held 15 bases outside the gene matches. CDR1 is SQVTM and CDR2 is ANQGSEA in the germline V gene. Method: immunoSEQ multiplex PCR; TCRdb's copy keeps in-frame clones and lacks some. The sample carries over 100,000 clones, over 90% recorded once. A note on this clone: What it binds is not known.

Here the sequenced sample was peripheral blood, taken on day 0 of AZD1222 vaccination. The rearrangement joins TRBV29-1 to TRBJ2-5, with 9 positions matching TRBD1. The receptor comes from an adult in good health. The CDR3 coding sequence is TGCAGCGCTGGGGATCCGGGACAGGGTCGGAAGACCCAGTACTTC. Protein sequence: CSAGDPGQGRKTQYF.